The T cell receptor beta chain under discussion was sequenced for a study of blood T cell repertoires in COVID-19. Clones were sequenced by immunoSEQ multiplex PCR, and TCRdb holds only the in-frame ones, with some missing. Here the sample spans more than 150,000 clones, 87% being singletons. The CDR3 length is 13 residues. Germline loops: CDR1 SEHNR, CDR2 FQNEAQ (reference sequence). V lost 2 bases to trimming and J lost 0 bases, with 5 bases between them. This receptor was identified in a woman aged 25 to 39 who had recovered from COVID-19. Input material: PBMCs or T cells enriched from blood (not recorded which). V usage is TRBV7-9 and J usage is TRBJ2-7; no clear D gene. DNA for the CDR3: TGTGCCAGCAGCTTATCTACCTCCTACGAGCAGTACTTC. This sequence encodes CASSLSTSYEQYF.